Each of the 10 T cell receptor beta chains below was sequenced from the same sample in a study of blood T cell repertoires in COVID-19. Clones were read by immunoSEQ multiplex PCR, and TCRdb kept only the in-frame ones, dropping some. There are tens of thousands of clones in the sample; more than 75% occur only once, and roughly 1.2% lies in the top ten. The sample was peripheral blood. These receptors all stem from a human donor in a cohort sampled during active COVID-19.

This clone was observed a handful of times. The chain employs TRBV10-2 and TRBJ2-7, with 7 bases lining up with TRBD1. The ends lost 8 bases at V and 5 bases at J; junction bases unmatched: 6. Germline values: CDR1 WSHSY, CDR2 SAAADI. The CDR3 spans 12 residues. CDR3 nucleotides: TGCGCCAGCTGCCAGGGGGAAGACGAGCAGTACTTC. Protein product: CASCQGEDEQYF.

The V and J genes are TRBV6-5 and TRBJ2-1, with 10 nucleotides matching TRBD2. Germline CDR1 MNHEY, CDR2 SVGAGI. The V gene end was trimmed by 4 bases and the J gene end by 4 bases; junction bases not matched to a gene: 4. The CDR3 is 15 residues long. CDR3 nucleotide sequence: TGTGCCAGCAGTTTAGGACTAGCGGTGTACAATGAGCAGTTCTTC. This gives the protein CASSLGLAVYNEQFF.

This chain connects TRBV2 to TRBJ2-7; 11 nucleotides agree with TRBD2. V shed 7 bases and J 9 bases; nucleotides not matched to a gene: 8. CDR1 is SNHLY and CDR2 is FYNNEI in the germline V gene. This CDR3 has 13 amino acids. DNA for the CDR3: TGTGCCAGCATCCGGACTAGCGGGCTGTGGCAGTACTTC. It is translated as CASIRTSGLWQYF.

In its sample, this clone was seen once. J is TRBJ2-1 and V is TRBV9; D is unclear. The V end was cut by 0 bases, the J end by 5 bases, with 3 bases between. The CDR3 loop spans 12 amino acids. The germline V gene has CDR1 SGDLS and CDR2 YYNGEE. CDR3 nucleotides: TGTGCCAGCAGCGTAGCAAACAATGAGCAGTTCTTC. Amino acids: CASSVANNEQFF.

This clone came up a few times. The chain carries TRBV4-1 and TRBJ1-5; possible D gene TRBD1, 5 bases. V shed 1 base and J shed 1 base, with 11 bases lying between them. The germline V gene has CDR1 MGHRA and CDR2 YSYEKL. This CDR3 is 16 amino acids long. In nucleotides, the CDR3 is TGCGCCAGCAGCCAAGTGCCAGGGTTCAGCAATCAGCCCCAGCATTTT. Protein product: CASSQVPGFSNQPQHF.

This chain connects TRBV6-6 to TRBJ2-5; TRBD2 agrees at 7 bases. CDR3 size: 16 residues. Germline trimming cut 0 bases from V and 2 bases from J; bases unmatched to any gene: 6. Germline V lookup: CDR1 MNHNY, CDR2 SVGAGI (reference sequence). The CDR3 is CASSYSPTSVQETQYF. The CDR3 nucleotides are TGTGCCAGCAGTTACTCTCCCACTAGCGTACAAGAGACCCAGTACTTC.

CDR3 nucleotide sequence: TGTGCCAGCAGCGGCGGGAGGGTAGATACGCAGTATTTT. As protein: CASSGGRVDTQYF. This chain links TRBV4-2 with TRBJ2-3, with 9 nucleotides matching TRBD2. The CDR3 totals 13 residues. V lost 5 bases and J lost 5; bases outside the gene matches: 2. CDR1 is LGHNA, CDR2 YNFKEQ, per germline.

This chain joins TRBV28 and TRBJ1-1; 7 bases are shared with TRBD1. The junction had 8 bases not matched to a gene; V was cut back by 6 bases and J by 1 base. Germline values: CDR1 MDHEN, CDR2 SYDVKM. This CDR3 contains 15 residues. CDR3 DNA sequence: TGTGCCAGCAGATCCCCGGGACAGCCGAACACTGAAGCTTTCTTT. Amino acids: CASRSPGQPNTEAFF.

CDR3 coding DNA: TGTGCCAGCTCCCTCGAGCAGGATCAGCCCCAGCATTTT. Translation: CASSLEQDQPQHF. This sequence joins TRBV18 and TRBJ1-5; D is ambiguous. Germline assignment: CDR1 KGHSH and CDR2 LQKENI. V was pared by 6 bases and J by 5 bases, with 11 bases between. This CDR3 has 13 amino acids.

This chain connects TRBV28 to TRBJ2-1; 12 positions match TRBD2. Germline V gives CDR1 MDHEN, CDR2 SYDVKM. V dropped 3 bases and J dropped 8; count of bases not matched to a gene: 2. CDR3 size: 14 residues. This chain's CDR3 is CASSLPSGRDEQFF. CDR3 sequence (DNA): TGTGCCAGCAGTTTGCCTAGCGGGAGGGATGAGCAGTTCTTC.